The entry below describes one T cell receptor beta chain. Many counts were recorded for this clonotype. This clone's antigen is unknown. No much larger clone exists at a distance of one base, and base qualities are not known. This entry comes from a study of T-cell reconstitution after alpha-beta-depleted transplantation in children (dated by TCRdb to about 2016). Context from the whole study: T-cell immune reconstitution after TCRalphabeta/CD19-depleted allogeneic hematopoietic cell transplantation in children was quantitatively tracked in the study by means of TCR repertoire profiling.

V and J are truncated by 6 bases and 1 base respectively, leaving an intervening sequence of 6 bases. According to the germline V gene (reference sequence), CDR1 reads LNHDA and CDR2 reads SQIVND. The CDR3 holds 13 amino acids from the cysteine to the phenylalanine. The kept DNA is CDR3 alone, 39 bases in frame from the first base. Library method: PCR. TCRdb names Illumina HiSeq 2500 as the instrument used. TCR libraries were prepared with molecular barcoding, using unique molecular identifiers to normalize TCRbeta repertoire quantification. TCRdb applied fastp at Q25 and MiXCR to the public reads, then kept only in-frame beta chains. For every CDR3 protein sequence, its rows merge into one entry that carries the most common genes and DNA. Across this sample there are over 7,500 distinct CDR3 sequences, with about 12% seen only once. Under 50% of the sample is in the top ten clones. Summary of the overall study and its limitations: The apparently early alphabetaT-cell count recovery about two months after transplant was reportedly dependent on only several hundred rapidly expanded clones derived from non-depleted graft cells. In some patients, the high TCRbeta diversity seen at day 60 was put down to recipient T cells and intrathymic progenitors that had survived conditioning. Hyperexpanded clone frequencies declined over subsequent months; after one year, T-cell counts and TCRbeta diversity were mostly attributed to newly produced T cells.

The label giving this sample's time point can be read as: day 60 (about 2 months) after transplantation. This specimen's treatment or condition label, per the study, means: allogeneic hematopoietic cell transplantation with graft depleted of TCRalphabeta T cells and CD19 B cells. The children who served as transplant recipients had been given grafts of TCRalphabeta/CD19-depleted allogeneic hematopoietic cells. The receptor chain draws on TRBV19 and TRBJ2-2, with the D segment identity uncertain. The receptor comes from a patient aged 2 to 9 who had a stem cell transplant for inherited bone marrow failure, so the T cells may come from the graft donor. The sample here was PBMCs, mostly from graft donor cells, taken 60 days after TCRalphabeta/CD19-depleted stem cell transplant. At the DNA level, the sequence is TGTGCCAGTAGAATTAGGAACACCGGGGAGCTGTTTTTT. The translation is CASRIRNTGELFF.